This T cell receptor (beta chain) was documented in a study of cytomegalovirus exposure and HLA in healthy donors. General observations from the study: Among CMV-associated TCR beta chains, most appeared HLA-restricted in a later analysis. A later analysis associated some 18,000 TCR beta sequences with HLA alleles at a 0.05 false discovery rate.

Both 60 Vbeta primers and 13 Jbeta primers went into the PCR. This table comes from immunoSEQ multiplex PCR, and its TCRdb copy is limited to in-frame clones, with some not included. The top ten hold around 2.5% of the sample, which has approximately 100,000 clones, 75% seen once. The CDR3 is made up of 14 amino acids. Germline values: CDR1 KGHSH, CDR2 LQKENI. Losses at the gene ends were 1 base for V and 4 bases for J; bases not matched to a gene: 3. This clone was observed a single time. Its matching antigen is unknown. What was sequenced was PBMCs. The sequence was collected from a man aged 35 to 55 in good health and CMV-seronegative. The V call is TRBV18, the J call TRBJ1-2; TRBD1 matches 7 bases. The CDR3 nucleotides are TGTGCCAGCTCACCACGACAGGGAGGCTATGGCTACACCTTC. Translating it yields CASSPRQGGYGYTF.